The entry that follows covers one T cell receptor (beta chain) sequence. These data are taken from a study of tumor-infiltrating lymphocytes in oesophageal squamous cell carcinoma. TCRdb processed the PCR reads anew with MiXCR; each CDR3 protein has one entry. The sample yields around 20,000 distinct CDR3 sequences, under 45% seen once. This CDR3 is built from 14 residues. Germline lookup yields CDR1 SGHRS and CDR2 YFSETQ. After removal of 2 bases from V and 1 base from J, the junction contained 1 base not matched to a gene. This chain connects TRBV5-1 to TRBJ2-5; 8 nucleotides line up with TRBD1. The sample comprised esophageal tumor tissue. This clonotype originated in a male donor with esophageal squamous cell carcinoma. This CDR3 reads CASSFGQGQETQYF. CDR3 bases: TGCGCCAGCAGCTTCGGACAGGGCCAAGAGACCCAGTACTTC.